Sequencing of this T cell receptor (beta chain) was carried out in a study of T cell responses to AZD1222 COVID-19 vaccine. Study overall: Second doses were pooled across both intervals (about 4 or about 12 weeks). Study-wide results and limits: Spike-wide coverage was observed for vaccine-associated CD4 TCRs, with dominant responses at 160-218 and 743-854. With two AZD1222 doses given, Spike-specific TCR breadth and depth both rose. Mostly white British, mostly female donors; authors suggested clonal diversity may be underestimated.

Measured with immunoSEQ multiplex PCR; TCRdb has only the in-frame clones, and not every one. The sample includes roughly 100,000 clones, about nine tenths seen only once; the top ten take 1.5% to 2%. CDR1 is SGHNT and CDR2 is YENEEA in the germline V gene. There are 14 residues in the CDR3. V was shortened by 5 bases and J by 1 base, with 11 bases between the two germline ends. This clone has only one observation. Its target is not known. This TCR was sampled from an adult in good health. Sequencing used peripheral blood, obtained on day 0 of AZD1222 vaccination. V is TRBV11-3 and J is TRBJ1-1; D ambiguous. The CDR3 DNA reads as TGTGCCAGCAGCCTTACCCCCGGGAACACTGAAGCTTTCTTT. This gives the protein CASSLTPGNTEAFF.